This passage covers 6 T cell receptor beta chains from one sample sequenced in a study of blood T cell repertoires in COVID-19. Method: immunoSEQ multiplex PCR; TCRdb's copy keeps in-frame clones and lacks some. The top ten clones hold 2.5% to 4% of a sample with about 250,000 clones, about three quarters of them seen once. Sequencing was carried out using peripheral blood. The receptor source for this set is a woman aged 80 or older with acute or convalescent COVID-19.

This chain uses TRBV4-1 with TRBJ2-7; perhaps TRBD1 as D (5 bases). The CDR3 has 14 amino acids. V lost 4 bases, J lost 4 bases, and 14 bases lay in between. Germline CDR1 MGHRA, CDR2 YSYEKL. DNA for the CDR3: TGCGCCAGCAGCCCCGGACCAGGGTCGTACGAGCAGTACTTC. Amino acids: CASSPGPGSYEQYF.

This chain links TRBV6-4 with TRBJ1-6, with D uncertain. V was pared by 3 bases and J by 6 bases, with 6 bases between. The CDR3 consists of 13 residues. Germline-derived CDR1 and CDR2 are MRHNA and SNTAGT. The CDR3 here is CASSDSLNSPLHF. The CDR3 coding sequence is TGTGCCAGCAGTGATTCCCTTAATTCACCCCTCCACTTT.

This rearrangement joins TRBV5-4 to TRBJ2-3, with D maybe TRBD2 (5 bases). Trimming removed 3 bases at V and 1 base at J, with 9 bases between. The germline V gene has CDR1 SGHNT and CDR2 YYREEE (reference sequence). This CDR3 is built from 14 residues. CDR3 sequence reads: CASSSYGGTDTQYF. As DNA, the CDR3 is TGTGCCAGCAGCTCCTACGGGGGCACAGATACGCAGTATTTT.

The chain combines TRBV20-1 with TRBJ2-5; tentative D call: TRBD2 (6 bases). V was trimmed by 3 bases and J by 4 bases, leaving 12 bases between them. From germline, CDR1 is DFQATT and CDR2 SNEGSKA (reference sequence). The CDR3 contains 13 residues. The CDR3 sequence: CSASGGLPETQYF. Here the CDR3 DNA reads TGCAGTGCTAGTGGGGGACTTCCAGAGACCCAGTACTTC.

DNA of the CDR3: TGTGCCAGCAGCGTAGAGGGTAGCGGTGCCTACGAGCAGTACTTC. Its protein product is CASSVEGSGAYEQYF. V usage is TRBV9 and J usage is TRBJ2-7; TRBD2 is a possible D gene (6 bases). Per the germline V gene, CDR1 is SGDLS and CDR2 is YYNGEE. The CDR3 totals 15 residues. Trimming cost V 0 bases and J 2 bases, with 12 bases left between them.

Here the CDR3 reads CASSPDRGNEQFF. In nucleotides, the CDR3 is TGCGCCAGCAGTCCCGACAGGGGCAATGAGCAGTTCTTC. This rearrangement joins TRBV4-1 to TRBJ2-1, with 8 bases fitting TRBD1. After removal of 6 bases from V and 6 bases from J, the junction contained 4 bases not matched to a gene. Germline V gene data show CDR1 as MGHRA and CDR2 as YSYEKL. CDR3 length equals 13 residues.